The clone carrying this TCR beta chain has at least ten counts. V lost 2 bases, J lost 4 bases, and 6 bases lay in between. The CDR3 length is 13 residues. Germline V gives CDR1 MNHEY, CDR2 SVGEGT. The data derive from a study of T cells in Graves' hyperthyroidism and ophthalmopathy. The source material, RNA transcripts, was used to amplify TCR beta CDR3 regions. HTBI primers were the set used in a first-round RT-PCR of the TCR CDR3. MiXCR, applied by TCRdb to the multiplex PCR reads, yields one record per CDR3 protein. The table records hundreds of thousands of distinct CDR3 sequences, 15% to 20% of them present only once.

Input material: blood. This chain connects TRBV6-2 or TRBV6-3 to TRBJ1-5; D perhaps matches TRBD1 (6 bases). The receptor was derived from a woman in her twenties or thirties with Graves' hyperthyroidism. The CDR3 DNA reads as TGTGCCAGCAGTTACGGACAGAATCAGCCCCAGCATTTT. Translation gives CASSYGQNQPQHF.